The 27 T cell receptor beta chains in this list originate from one sample, sequenced in a study of cytomegalovirus exposure and HLA in healthy donors. It was with 60 Vbeta and 13 Jbeta primers that the PCR ran. Generated by immunoSEQ multiplex PCR, the TCRdb table keeps only in-frame clones and is missing some. The data hold about 120,000 clones, with around two thirds observed a single time. The sequenced sample was PBMCs. All receptors come from a human donor in good health.

In DNA form, the CDR3 reads TGCAGCGTTGGAGGACGGGAGGGGACTGAAGCTTTCTTT. Translating gives CSVGGREGTEAFF. The chain links TRBV29-1 to TRBJ1-1, with D possibly matching TRBD1 (5 bases). Trimming cost V 4 bases and J 5 bases, with 14 bases left between them. The CDR3 spans 13 residues. Per the germline V gene, CDR1 is SQVTM and CDR2 is ANQGSEA.

This clone has more than one count but fewer than ten. The chain links TRBV6-5 to TRBJ1-2; TRBD1 aligns across 7 bases. Trimming at V came to 0 bases and at J to 4 bases, leaving 5 bases not matched to a gene. The CDR3 is made up of 15 amino acids. CDR1 and CDR2 from the germline V gene are MNHEY and SVGAGI. This CDR3 reads CASSYSRGQLYGYTF. DNA for the CDR3: TGTGCCAGCAGTTACTCAAGGGGACAGCTCTATGGCTACACCTTC.

The chain carries TRBV9 and TRBJ1-2; 8 nucleotides line up with TRBD1. Per the germline V gene, CDR1 is SGDLS and CDR2 is YYNGEE. J lost 0 bases, V lost 0 bases, and 10 bases had no gene match. The length of the CDR3 is 18 residues. The CDR3 coding sequence is TGTGCCAGCAGCGTAGCCCCTGGACAGGGCGGCACTAACTATGGCTACACCTTC. It encodes CASSVAPGQGGTNYGYTF.

The rearrangement joins TRBV6-6 to TRBJ1-4; no clear D. Trimming took 7 bases from V and 6 from J, leaving 12 bases between them. The CDR3 has 13 residues. Germline V gives CDR1 MNHNY, CDR2 SVGAGI (reference sequence). In DNA, the CDR3 is TGTGCCAGCATCGGGAAAAGCCATGAAAAACTGTTTTTT. Protein: CASIGKSHEKLFF.

The chain has TRBV10-1 and TRBJ1-5; 9 bases agree with TRBD1. Trimming took 5 bases from V and 4 from J; bases not matched to a gene: 18. Germline V gene sequence: CDR1 WNHNN, CDR2 SYGVQD (reference sequence). There are 19 residues in the CDR3. The CDR3 sequence: CASSSHTRTGDALNQPQHF. CDR3 DNA sequence: TGCGCCAGCAGTAGCCACACCCGGACAGGGGATGCTCTAAATCAGCCCCAGCATTTT.

The chain uses TRBV7-2 and TRBJ1-2; 7 nucleotides align to TRBD1. CDR3 size: 13 residues. Germline values: CDR1 SGHTA, CDR2 FQGNSA. V was clipped by 5 bases and J by 4 bases; unmatched bases: 4. CDR3 nucleotides: TGTGCCAGCAGCACAGGACAGGCCTATGGCTACACCTTC. Amino acid sequence: CASSTGQAYGYTF.

This clone was recorded only once. The J gene is TRBJ2-6, the V gene TRBV19; D is unclear. The V end lost 5 bases, the J end lost 0 bases, and 8 bases lay between the germline ends. In germline, CDR1 is LNHDA, CDR2 SQIVND (reference sequence). The CDR3 has 15 residues. In DNA, the CDR3 is TGTGCCAGTAGTCCATTCAGCTCTGGGGCCAACGTCCTGACTTTC. Protein product: CASSPFSSGANVLTF. Using reference TRBV19 and TRBJ2-6 for the parts outside the CDR3, the full variable domain is DGGITQSPKYLFRKEGQNVTLSCEQNLNHDAMYWYRQDPGQGLRLIYYSQIVNDFQKGDIAEGYSVSREKKESFPLTVTSAQKNPTAFYLCASSPFSSGANVLTFGAGSRLTVL.

The chain links TRBV7-9 to TRBJ2-5, with TRBD1 matching over 8 bases. CDR1 and CDR2 (germline): SEHNR, FQNEAQ (reference sequence). The CDR3 consists of 16 residues. Trimming cost V 2 bases and J 5 bases; bases outside gene matches: 10. This CDR3 is CASSLTRQGARETQYF. The CDR3, as DNA: TGTGCCAGCAGCTTAACTCGGCAGGGGGCGAGGGAGACCCAGTACTTC. The complete variable domain, with remaining parts taken from reference TRBV7-9 and TRBJ2-5, reads DTGVSQNPRHKITKRGQNVTFRCDPISEHNRLYWYRQTLGQGPEFLTYFQNEAQLEKSRLLSDRFSAERPKGSFSTLEIQRTEQGDSAMYLCASSLTRQGARETQYFGPGTRLLVL.

The chain has TRBV7-9 and TRBJ2-5, with TRBD1 identical over 7 bases. V was pared by 3 bases and J by 0 bases, with 7 bases of the junction left unmatched. This CDR3 comprises 16 residues. Germline V gene data show CDR1 as SEHNR and CDR2 as FQNEAQ (reference sequence). In DNA, the CDR3 is TGTGCCAGCAGCTTGCCTAAACAGGGGTACCAAGAGACCCAGTACTTC. Its translation is CASSLPKQGYQETQYF.

The chain uses TRBV11-2 and TRBJ2-7, with D possibly TRBD2 on 6 matching bases. CDR3 length: 15 residues. Trimming removed 5 bases from V and 2 bases from J, with 16 bases in between. The V gene's germline CDR1 is SGHAT and CDR2 FQNNGV. CDR3 bases: TGTGCCAGCAGCGGCTCAAACGGGGGTACCTACGAGCAGTACTTC. This codes for CASSGSNGGTYEQYF.

V and J are TRBV28 and TRBJ2-7, with a tentative D call TRBD1 (5 bases). Trimming took 6 bases from V and 2 from J, leaving 11 bases between them. Germline V lookup: CDR1 MDHEN, CDR2 SYDVKM. This CDR3 has 13 residues. CDR3 sequence reads: CASRIDSPYEQYF. The DNA for the CDR3 is TGTGCCAGCAGGATCGACAGCCCCTACGAGCAGTACTTC.

V usage is TRBV28 and J usage is TRBJ2-7; D call uncertain. Trimming removed 3 bases at V and 1 base at J, with 7 bases between. Germline CDR1 is MDHEN and CDR2 is SYDVKM. The CDR3 runs 13 residues. CDR3 loop: CASSLGRSYEQYF. DNA for the CDR3: TGTGCCAGCAGTTTGGGCAGATCCTACGAGCAGTACTTC. The full variable domain, its missing parts supplied by reference TRBV28 and TRBJ2-7, is DVKVTQSSRYLVKRTGEKVFLECVQDMDHENMFWYRQDPGLGLRLIYFSYDVKMKEKGDIPEGYSVSREKKERFSLILESASTNQTSMYLCASSLGRSYEQYFGPGTRLTVT.

In this sample, this clone turned up once. The chain carries TRBV25-1 and TRBJ2-1; the D gene is possibly TRBD2 (5 bases). Trimming stripped 6 bases from V and 0 bases from J, with 12 bases between. CDR3 length equals 15 residues. Germline V lookup: CDR1 MGHDK, CDR2 SYGVNS. This chain's CDR3 is CASRESGGSYNEQFF. The DNA for the CDR3 is TGTGCCAGCAGGGAGTCAGGAGGCTCCTACAATGAGCAGTTCTTC.

The chain combines TRBV29-1 with TRBJ1-4; D is possibly TRBD1 (6 bases). CDR1 SQVTM and CDR2 ANQGSEA come from the germline V gene. This CDR3 has 12 residues. Deletions cut 3 bases from V and 8 bases from J, with 10 bases between. The CDR3, as DNA: TGCAGCGTTGAGGGGGGGGCGGAAAAACTGTTTTTT. Its protein is CSVEGGAEKLFF.

This sequence joins TRBV7-9 and TRBJ1-3; possibly TRBD1 for D (5 bases). Germline CDR1 SEHNR, CDR2 FQNEAQ (reference sequence). CDR3 size: 15 residues. Trimming left V 6 bases short and J 5 bases short, with 17 bases between. The DNA for the CDR3 is TGTGCCAGCAGGGAGAGTGTGGGGGGTAGAAACACCATATATTTT. As protein: CASRESVGGRNTIYF.

The chain carries TRBV6-5 and TRBJ1-4; maybe TRBD1 (6 bases). This CDR3 comprises 13 residues. V lost 2 bases and J 8 bases, leaving 9 bases between the germline ends. Germline lookup yields CDR1 MNHEY and CDR2 SVGAGI. CDR3 amino acids: CASSYGRGEKLFF. The CDR3 DNA follows: TGTGCCAGCAGTTACGGGAGGGGGGAAAAACTGTTTTTT.

This chain uses TRBV25-1 with TRBJ2-5, with TRBD1 matching 8 bases. Trimming removed 4 bases from V and 4 bases from J; junction bases left unmatched: 2. This CDR3 region has 13 residues. Germline assignment: CDR1 MGHDK and CDR2 SYGVNS. The CDR3 DNA sequence: TGTGCCAGCAGTGTAACAGGGGGAGAGACCCAGTACTTC. Translation gives CASSVTGGETQYF.

The V gene is TRBV29-1, the J gene TRBJ1-3; possible D gene TRBD1, 6 bases. Germline-derived CDR1 and CDR2 are SQVTM and ANQGSEA. Between the trimmed V and J ends, which lost 7 bases and 8 bases, there was a span of 12 bases. CDR3 length equals 11 residues. The DNA of the CDR3 is TGCAGCGGCGGCAGGGGAGACACCATATATTTT. Translated, it gives CSGGRGDTIYF.

The chain is built from TRBV28 and TRBJ2-7; 7 bases are a match to TRBD2. Germline V CDR1 and CDR2: MDHEN, SYDVKM. The CDR3 is 16 amino acids. V shed 5 bases, J shed 0 bases, and the junction held 10 bases outside the gene matches. CDR3 DNA: TGTGCCAGCAGTGCGACCGGGACTAAAGTCTCCTACGAGCAGTACTTC. Translated: CASSATGTKVSYEQYF.

J is TRBJ2-2 and V is TRBV7-9, with D possibly being TRBD1 (5 bases). The CDR3 sequence is 17 residues long. Germline-derived CDR1 and CDR2 are SEHNR and FQNEAQ (reference sequence). The V end was cut by 5 bases, the J end by 5 bases, with 21 bases between. The CDR3 sequence is CASSIPNGGHATGELFF. The CDR3 DNA reads as TGTGCCAGCAGCATACCCAATGGCGGACACGCTACCGGGGAGCTGTTTTTT.

The V gene is TRBV15, the J gene TRBJ2-7, with a weak D call TRBD1 (6 bases). CDR1 is LNHNV, CDR2 YYDKDF, per germline (reference sequence). The CDR3 sequence is 16 residues long. Deletions cut 0 bases from V and 8 bases from J, with 20 bases between. The CDR3 DNA sequence: TGTGCCACCAGCAGAGAAGGGGGTAGTGGGGGTTCAAAGCAGTACTTC. Protein: CATSREGGSGGSKQYF.

Details on this clone: This sample also contains other DNA sequences that code for the same CDR3. V usage is TRBV5-1 and J usage is TRBJ2-2; TRBD1 is a possible D gene (5 bases). V lost 1 base, J lost 7 bases, and 14 bases lay in between. Looked up from germline, CDR1 is SGHRS and CDR2 is YFSETQ. The CDR3 is 15 residues long. The CDR3 DNA follows: TGCGCCAGCAGCTTGAGGGGAAGGGGCATCGGGGAGCTGTTTTTT. It encodes CASSLRGRGIGELFF.

The chain combines TRBV5-4 with TRBJ1-2; D perhaps matches TRBD1 (5 bases). V lost 2 bases to trimming and J lost 3 bases, with 8 bases between them. Germline-derived CDR1 and CDR2 are SGHNT and YYREEE (reference sequence). The CDR3 is made up of 13 amino acids. The CDR3 is CASSFDSHYGYTF. In DNA, the CDR3 is TGTGCCAGCAGCTTTGACAGCCACTATGGCTACACCTTC.

This clone was observed many times. The V gene is TRBV6-5, the J gene TRBJ1-3; D call uncertain. The CDR3 loop spans 14 amino acids. The V end was cut by 6 bases, the J end by 5 bases, with 14 bases between. Looked up from germline, CDR1 is MNHEY and CDR2 is SVGAGI. CDR3: CASRSTATRNTIYF. CDR3 coding DNA: TGTGCCAGCAGATCCACAGCCACCCGAAACACCATATATTTT.

The V gene is TRBV7-2, the J gene TRBJ1-1; 7 bases map to TRBD1. Germline V gene lookup returns CDR1 SGHTA and CDR2 FQGNSA. There are 15 residues in the CDR3. V was clipped by 3 bases and J by 1 base; unmatched bases: 5. The CDR3 protein is CASSFSGTANTEAFF. CDR3 in DNA: TGTGCCAGCAGCTTTTCAGGGACAGCGAACACTGAAGCTTTCTTT.

This chain links TRBV6-6 with TRBJ2-7; 7 bases match TRBD1. The V segment lost 6 bases and the J segment 3 bases; nucleotides outside the gene matches: 5. The CDR3 spans 13 residues. CDR1 is MNHNY and CDR2 is SVGAGI in the germline V gene (reference sequence). The CDR3 nucleotides are TGTGCCAGCAGCCCGGGACAGAACTACGAGCAGTACTTC. Translating gives CASSPGQNYEQYF.

This clone occurred a few times. V and J are TRBV6-6 and TRBJ1-1; maybe TRBD1 (6 bases). This CDR3 region has 13 residues. Trimming cost V 0 bases and J 4 bases, with 6 bases left between them. The germline CDR1 and CDR2 sequences are MNHNY and SVGAGI (reference sequence). The CDR3 reads CASSYSGGTEAFF. CDR3 nucleotides: TGTGCCAGCAGTTACTCAGGGGGCACTGAAGCTTTCTTT.